The clone carrying this T cell receptor (beta chain) was observed once. The sample is drawn from a study of shared clonotypes between healthy human individuals. Generated by immunoSEQ multiplex PCR, the TCRdb table keeps only in-frame clones and is missing some. The data show about 330,000 clones, around 86% seen once. The CDR3 length is 16 residues. Trimming removed 5 bases from V and 4 bases from J, with 21 bases in between. From germline, CDR1 is SGHAT and CDR2 FQNNGV. The rearrangement links TRBV11-2 to TRBJ2-7; possible D gene TRBD1, 6 bases. Sequencing input: memory CD8+ T cells sorted from blood. Subset defined: CD45RO+ cells pooled with CCR7-negative TemRA cells. The TCR comes from a man aged 18 to 29 in good health. For the CDR3, the DNA is TGTGCCAGCAGCCAAAACAACAGGGTCAGGTTTTACGAGCAGTACTTC. The encoded protein is CASSQNNRVRFYEQYF. Combining the CDR3 with reference TRBV11-2 and TRBJ2-7 gives the whole variable domain EAGVAQSPRYKIIEKRQSVAFWCNPISGHATLYWYQQILGQGPKLLIQFQNNGVVDDSQLPKDRFSAERLKGVDSTLKIQPAKLEDSAVYLCASSQNNRVRFYEQYFGPGTRLTVT.